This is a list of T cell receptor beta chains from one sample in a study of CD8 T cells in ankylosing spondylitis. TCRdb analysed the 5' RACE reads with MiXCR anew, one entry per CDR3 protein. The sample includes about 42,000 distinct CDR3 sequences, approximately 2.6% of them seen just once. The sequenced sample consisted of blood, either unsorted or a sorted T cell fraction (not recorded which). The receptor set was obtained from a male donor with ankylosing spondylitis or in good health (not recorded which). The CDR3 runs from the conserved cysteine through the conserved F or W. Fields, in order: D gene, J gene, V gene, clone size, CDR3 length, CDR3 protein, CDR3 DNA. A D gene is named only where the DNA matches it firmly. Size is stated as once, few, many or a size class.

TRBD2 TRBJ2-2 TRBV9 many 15 CASSVRTSGTGELFF TGTGCCAGCAGCGTAAGGACTAGCGGCACCGGGGAGCTGTTTTTT
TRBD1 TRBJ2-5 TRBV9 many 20 CASSLRGTGGSSAGQETQYF TGTGCCAGCAGCCTAAGAGGGACAGGGGGCTCGAGCGCAGGCCAAGAGACCCAGTACTTC
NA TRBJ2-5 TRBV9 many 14 CASSGHGQRETQYF TGTGCCAGCAGCGGACACGGACAGCGAGAGACCCAGTACTTC
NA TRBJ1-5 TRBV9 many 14 CASALRPEDQPQHF TGTGCCAGCGCCTTGAGGCCGGAGGATCAGCCCCAGCATTTT
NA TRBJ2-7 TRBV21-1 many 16 CASSKLTSGRTYEQYF TGTGCCAGCAGCAAACTAACTAGCGGGAGGACCTACGAGCAGTACTTC
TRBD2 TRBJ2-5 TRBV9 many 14 CASSALTGGETQYF TGTGCCAGCAGCGCTCTCACGGGAGGGGAGACCCAGTACTTC
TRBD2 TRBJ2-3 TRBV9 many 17 CASSLPTPLADTDTQYF TGTGCCAGCAGCCTACCTACCCCGCTAGCGGACACAGATACGCAGTATTTT
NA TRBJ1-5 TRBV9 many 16 CASSAGAGNLNQPQHF TGTGCCAGCAGCGCTGGGGCAGGTAACCTCAATCAGCCCCAGCATTTT
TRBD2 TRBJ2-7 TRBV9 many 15 CASSRSGTSEHEQYF TGTGCCAGCAGTCGGAGTGGGACTAGTGAGCACGAGCAGTACTTC
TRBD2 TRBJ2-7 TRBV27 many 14 CARWTSGKSYEQYF TGTGCCAGATGGACTAGCGGGAAGTCCTACGAGCAGTACTTC
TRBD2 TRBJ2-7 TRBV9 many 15 CASSVDAGGSREQYF TGTGCCAGCAGCGTAGACGCGGGAGGCTCGAGGGAGCAGTACTTC
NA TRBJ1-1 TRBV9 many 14 CASSVGQMNTEAFF TGTGCCAGCAGCGTAGGGCAGATGAACACTGAAGCTTTCTTT
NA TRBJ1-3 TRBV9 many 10 CASSGNTIYF TGTGCCAGCTCTGGAAACACCATATATTTT
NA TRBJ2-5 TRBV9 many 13 CASSPDIQETQYF TGTGCCAGCAGCCCGGACATTCAAGAGACCCAGTACTTC
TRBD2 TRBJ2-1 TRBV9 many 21 CASSVSLPGLAGGRSYNEQFF TGTGCCAGCAGCGTATCACTACCGGGACTAGCGGGAGGCCGCTCCTACAATGAGCAGTTCTTC
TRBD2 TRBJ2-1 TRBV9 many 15 CATSRGGSSYNEQFF TGTGCCACCAGCCGGGGGGGTAGCTCCTACAATGAGCAGTTCTTC
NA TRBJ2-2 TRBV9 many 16 CASSVRTGLNTGELFF TGTGCCAGCAGCGTACGGACGGGGTTGAACACCGGGGAGCTGTTTTTT